This entry lists 22 T cell receptor beta chains sequenced from one sample in a study of OX40 agonist ivuxolimab in advanced cancers. Assay used: immunoSEQ multiplex PCR; TCRdb lists only in-frame clones, some missing. Counted here are tens of thousands of clones, approximately 90% occurring once; the ten biggest clones make up around 0.3%. The source material was CD4+ or CD8+ T cells sorted from blood, sampled in a trial of the OX40 agonist ivuxolimab. These TCRs come from an adult with an advanced solid tumor such as melanoma, head and neck, liver or kidney cancer.

The genes are TRBV7-9 and TRBJ2-7, with 11 bases matching TRBD1. Germline trimming cut 0 bases from V and 5 bases from J; bases unmatched to any gene: 3. Germline CDR1 is SEHNR and CDR2 is FQNEAQ (reference sequence). The CDR3 length is 15 residues. The CDR3 sequence is CASSLAGQGVDEQYF. The CDR3 coding sequence is TGTGCCAGCAGCTTAGCGGGACAGGGGGTGGACGAGCAGTACTTC. Based on the CDR3 plus reference TRBV7-9 and TRBJ2-7, the full variable domain is DTGVSQNPRHKITKRGQNVTFRCDPISEHNRLYWYRQTLGQGPEFLTYFQNEAQLEKSRLLSDRFSAERPKGSFSTLEIQRTEQGDSAMYLCASSLAGQGVDEQYFGPGTRLTVT.

The J gene is TRBJ1-4, the V gene TRBV29-1, with D perhaps TRBD1 (5 bases). Germline V gives CDR1 SQVTM, CDR2 ANQGSEA. V lost 5 bases to trimming and J lost 3 bases, with 10 bases between them. This CDR3 comprises 13 residues. The CDR3, as DNA: TGCAGCGTTCTTGGGGGGGCTAATGAAAAACTGTTTTTT. Its translation: CSVLGGANEKLFF.

The rearrangement joins TRBV27 to TRBJ2-6, with D hard to call. Germline CDR1 MNHEY, CDR2 SMNVEV (reference sequence). Deletions cut 4 bases from V and 0 bases from J, with 13 bases between. The length of the CDR3 is 17 residues. CDR3 nucleotides: TGTGCCAGCAGTTCTAGAAGGGTTGACTCTGGGGCCAACGTCCTGACTTTC. Protein product: CASSSRRVDSGANVLTF.

This clone was found once. The J gene is TRBJ1-2, the V gene TRBV30; tentative D call: TRBD1 (5 bases). CDR1 GTSNPN and CDR2 SVGIG come from the germline V gene (reference sequence). Trimming stripped 7 bases from V and 4 bases from J, with 10 bases between. The CDR3 runs 11 residues. DNA for the CDR3: TGTGCCTCCAGGGAAGGCTATGGCTACACCTTC. This translates into CASREGYGYTF.

The chain couples TRBV29-1 to TRBJ1-1, with D possibly TRBD1 on 5 matching bases. V lost 6 bases, J lost 5 bases, and 22 bases lay in between. The germline V gene has CDR1 SQVTM and CDR2 ANQGSEA. The CDR3 is made up of 15 amino acids. The DNA for the CDR3 is TGCAGCGTGGGCATACTACCTCTCGAGGGGACTGAAGCTTTCTTT. Protein sequence: CSVGILPLEGTEAFF.

The J gene is TRBJ1-1, the V gene TRBV10-2; TRBD1 might be the D (5 bases). This CDR3 comprises 16 residues. Trimming cost V 2 bases and J 0 bases, with 13 bases left between them. Germline assignment: CDR1 WSHSY and CDR2 SAAADI. CDR3 region: CASSEEGNLMNTEAFF. Here the CDR3 DNA reads TGCGCCAGCAGTGAGGAGGGGAACCTGATGAACACTGAAGCTTTCTTT.

The V and J genes are TRBV4-1 and TRBJ1-6; D may be TRBD1 (5 bases). The CDR3 covers 17 residues. CDR1 is MGHRA and CDR2 is YSYEKL in the germline V gene. Trimming pared 2 bases from V and 0 bases from J, leaving 11 bases between. CDR3 sequence (DNA): TGCGCCAGCAGCCAATTTTACAGGAGCTCCTATAATTCACCCCTCCACTTT. As protein: CASSQFYRSSYNSPLHF.

This chain uses TRBV11-1 with TRBJ2-5; D call uncertain. The CDR3 is made up of 12 amino acids. In germline, CDR1 is SGHAT, CDR2 FQDESV (reference sequence). The V end was cut by 8 bases, the J end by 4 bases, with 11 bases between. CDR3 protein: CASGMAPETQYF. CDR3 DNA: TGTGCCAGCGGAATGGCACCAGAGACCCAGTACTTC. Full variable domain (rest looked up from reference TRBV11-1 and TRBJ2-5): EAEVAQSPRYKITEKSQAVAFWCDPISGHATLYWYRQILGQGPELLVQFQDESVVDDSQLPKDRFSAERLKGVDSTLKIQPAELGDSAMYLCASGMAPETQYFGPGTRLLVL.

The J gene is TRBJ1-3, the V gene TRBV6-6; D might be TRBD1 (5 bases). The CDR3 totals 14 residues. Trimming left V 4 bases short and J 9 bases short, with 16 bases between. Looked up from germline, CDR1 is MNHNY and CDR2 is SVGAGI (reference sequence). The DNA for the CDR3 is TGTGCCAGCAGTTTGACAGAACCCCGGGGCACCATATATTTT. This sequence encodes CASSLTEPRGTIYF.

This clone occurred a few times. This sequence joins TRBV29-1 and TRBJ1-1, with 7 nucleotides matching TRBD1. The junction had 5 bases not matched to a gene; V was cut back by 6 bases and J by 1 base. This CDR3 contains 13 residues. From germline, CDR1 is SQVTM and CDR2 ANQGSEA. The CDR3 coding sequence is TGCAGCGTGTCCAGGGGGGGGAACACTGAAGCTTTCTTT. This translates into CSVSRGGNTEAFF. Full variable domain (outside the CDR3, taken from reference TRBV29-1 and TRBJ1-1): SAVISQKPSRDICQRGTSLTIQCQVDSQVTMMFWYRQQPGQSLTLIATANQGSEATYESGFVIDKFPISRPNLTFSTLTVSNMSPEDSSIYLCSVSRGGNTEAFFGQGTRLTVV.

This chain uses TRBV2 with TRBJ2-6; 8 bases map to TRBD1. CDR3 size: 17 residues. Germline loops: CDR1 SNHLY, CDR2 FYNNEI. Trimming at V came to 6 bases and at J to 0 bases, leaving 7 bases not matched to a gene. The chain's CDR3 is CASSRDRLGSGANVLTF. The DNA of the CDR3 is TGTGCCAGCAGCCGGGACAGGCTCGGCTCTGGGGCCAACGTCCTGACTTTC.

In this sample, this clone turned up once. J is TRBJ1-2 and V is TRBV6-6; D unclear. Between the trimmed V and J ends, which lost 0 bases and 0 bases, there was a span of 8 bases. CDR1 is MNHNY, CDR2 SVGAGI, per germline (reference sequence). This CDR3 is 15 amino acids long. The CDR3 DNA is TGTGCCAGCAGTTACTCGGGCAGTACTAACTATGGCTACACCTTC. This gives the protein CASSYSGSTNYGYTF.

The chain has TRBV19 and TRBJ2-3; 7 positions agree with TRBD1. The CDR3 is 13 residues long. CDR1 and CDR2 (germline): LNHDA, SQIVND (reference sequence). V trimming: 4 bases; J trimming: 6 bases; junction bases outside the gene matches: 4. The CDR3 sequence is CASSNTGADTQYF. DNA for the CDR3: TGTGCCAGTAGTAACACAGGGGCCGATACGCAGTATTTT. The full variable domain, rest sourced from reference TRBV19 and TRBJ2-3, is DGGITQSPKYLFRKEGQNVTLSCEQNLNHDAMYWYRQDPGQGLRLIYYSQIVNDFQKGDIAEGYSVSREKKESFPLTVTSAQKNPTAFYLCASSNTGADTQYFGPGTRLTVL.

The J gene is TRBJ2-1, the V gene TRBV19; 8 positions agree with TRBD1. The germline V gene encodes CDR1 LNHDA and CDR2 SQIVND (reference sequence). The ends lost 6 bases at V and 7 bases at J; junction bases unmatched: 14. This CDR3 has 16 residues. The CDR3 loop reads CASRTHQGAGGNEQFF. Written as DNA, the CDR3 is TGTGCCAGTAGGACTCACCAGGGGGCAGGCGGGAATGAGCAGTTCTTC.

The chain couples TRBV20-1 to TRBJ2-5; no clear D gene. In germline, CDR1 is DFQATT, CDR2 SNEGSKA (reference sequence). V lost 6 bases and J 5 bases, leaving 10 bases between the germline ends. This CDR3 region has 11 residues. The CDR3 DNA follows: TGCAGTGCCCGAGAAGGGGAGACCCAGTACTTC. Translating gives CSAREGETQYF.

The chain uses TRBV19 and TRBJ2-7; the D gene is possibly TRBD1 (6 bases). The V end was cut by 7 bases, the J end by 4 bases, with 17 bases between. CDR1 and CDR2 from the germline V gene are LNHDA and SQIVND (reference sequence). The CDR3 contains 14 residues. The CDR3 nucleotides read TGTGCCAGTACTCCAACCGGGACACAGTACGAGCAGTACTTC. This translates into CASTPTGTQYEQYF.

V gene TRBV14 combines with J gene TRBJ1-5; 11 bases are shared with TRBD1. V dropped 5 bases and J dropped 4; count of bases not matched to a gene: 7. Looked up from germline, CDR1 is SGHDN and CDR2 is FVKESK. This CDR3 region has 16 residues. The CDR3 DNA sequence: TGTGCCAGCAGCACTCGTGGGACAGGGGGAAATCAGCCCCAGCATTTT. Translated, it gives CASSTRGTGGNQPQHF.

This clone was found once. This chain connects TRBV7-8 to TRBJ2-1; D perhaps matches TRBD2 (6 bases). The germline V gene has CDR1 SGHVS and CDR2 FQNEAQ. The V gene lost 4 bases and the J gene lost 5 bases, with 9 bases spanning the gap. CDR3 size: 13 residues. CDR3 bases: TGTGCCAGCAGCTCCGGGACTGACAATGAGCAGTTCTTC. It specifies CASSSGTDNEQFF.

A single count supports this clone. The rearrangement uses TRBV29-1 and TRBJ1-2; D may be TRBD1 (6 bases). CDR1 and CDR2 from the germline V gene are SQVTM and ANQGSEA. V lost 6 bases to trimming and J lost 4 bases, with 12 bases between them. CDR3 length equals 12 residues. The CDR3 is CSVAQGSYGYTF. The CDR3 DNA sequence: TGCAGCGTCGCACAGGGTAGCTATGGCTACACCTTC.

The chain couples TRBV5-5 to TRBJ2-7, with 11 bases fitting TRBD2. J lost 0 bases, V lost 5 bases, and 7 bases had no gene match. The CDR3 is made up of 16 amino acids. The germline CDR1 and CDR2 sequences are SGHKS and YYEKEE (reference sequence). CDR3 nucleotide sequence: TGTGCCAGCAGGGGCGGACTAGCGGGCAGCTCCTACGAGCAGTACTTC. Translated: CASRGGLAGSSYEQYF. Using reference TRBV5-5 and TRBJ2-7 for the parts outside the CDR3, the full variable domain is DAGVTQSPTHLIKTRGQQVTLRCSPISGHKSVSWYQQVLGQGPQFIFQYYEKEERGRGNFPDRFSARQFPNYSSELNVNALLLGDSALYLCASRGGLAGSSYEQYFGPGTRLTVT.

The chain recombines TRBV5-1 with TRBJ2-5, with D possibly being TRBD1 (6 bases). Germline-derived CDR1 and CDR2 are SGHRS and YFSETQ. The CDR3 contains 14 residues. V lost 4 bases and J lost 5, with 15 bases in between. This CDR3 is CASSTLGARETQYF. In DNA, the CDR3 is TGCGCCAGCAGCACACTGGGGGCGCGGGAGACCCAGTACTTC.

Points on this clone: A junction end diverges from the germline sequence, so it may reflect a read error. The CDR3 here is CASSEETAGVRNEQLF. CDR3 coding DNA: TGCGCCAGCAGTGAGGAAACAGCGGGAGTAAGAAATGAGCAGCTCTTC. The V call is TRBV10-1, the J call TRBJ2-1, with TRBD2 identical over 8 bases. CDR3 length: 16 amino acids. Germline values: CDR1 WNHNN, CDR2 SYGVQD (reference sequence).